The rows below give T cell receptor beta chains drawn from one sample of a study of patients and donors after allogeneic stem cell transplantation. TCRdb recomputed calls from the RT-PCR reads with MiXCR, one row per CDR3 protein. This table has 9,500 to 15,000 distinct CDR3 sequences, approximately 25% appearing once. The sample consisted of blood, either unsorted or a sorted T cell fraction (not recorded which). These receptors were taken from a human donor who was either an allogeneic HSCT recipient or a stem cell or donor lymphocyte infusion donor (not recorded which). It is not recorded whose cells these are; they may come from a transplant donor. The conserved cysteine and the conserved F or W are not part of the CDR3 here. D genes are given only for firm matches. Size is omitted from some rows. Given values are once, few, many or a class for expanded clones.

>TRBV4-3|TRBJ1-1|many|NA
ASSQDVTYTEAF
>TRBV6-1|TRBJ1-1|many|NA
ASSPPRRDPRQVEAF
>TRBV7-3|TRBJ1-1|few|TRBD1
ASSDGGTGASTEAF
>TRBV12-3/TRBV12-4|TRBJ1-1|NA|NA
ASSLGRVDTEAF
>TRBV4-2|TRBJ2-7|few|TRBD2
ASSQETSGSYEQY
>TRBV12-3/TRBV12-4|TRBJ1-2|many|TRBD1
ASSFDRGTGYT
>TRBV7-3|TRBJ2-3|NA|NA
ASSLSGGASTDTQY
>TRBV27|TRBJ1-3|few|NA
ASSSAGTGNTIY
>TRBV7-2|TRBJ2-3|NA|NA
ASSPSTDTQY
>TRBV3-1|TRBJ2-7|NA|NA
ASSQLDRWWD
>TRBV5-6|TRBJ1-3|many|NA
ASSQRVFGNTIY
>TRBV30|TRBJ1-1|few|TRBD1
AWSVGTAALGTEAF
>TRBV5-1|TRBJ1-2|few|TRBD1
ASSPHTGQGNYGYT
>TRBV5-1|TRBJ1-5|medium-sized|TRBD1
ASSPTGGSYQPQH
>TRBV5-5|TRBJ2-2|NA|TRBD1
ASSGQGAGELF
>TRBV6-5|TRBJ2-1|NA|TRBD2
ASSYTSGRGEQF
>TRBV20-1|TRBJ2-7|few|NA
SAFTMNYEQY
>TRBV28|TRBJ1-5|NA|NA
ASSFWNQPQH
>TRBV30|TRBJ1-4|few|NA
ASRGDDEKLF
>TRBV24-1|TRBJ1-1|NA|NA
ATSGGRGGRTEAF
>TRBV6-2/TRBV6-3|TRBJ2-1|few|TRBD1
ASSNPGQGYNEQF
>TRBV29-1|TRBJ1-1|NA|TRBD1
SVGRTGGAF
>TRBV3-1|TRBJ2-7|NA|NA
ASSQGHGFVYEQY